This T cell receptor beta chain was retrieved from a study of cytomegalovirus exposure and HLA in healthy donors. PCR was performed using 60 Vbeta and 13 Jbeta primers. Only in-frame clones appear in the TCRdb table, and some are missing; sequencing was by immunoSEQ multiplex PCR. The sample carries roughly 98,000 clones, more than 70% recorded once. V shed 3 bases, J shed 1 base, and the junction held 5 bases outside the gene matches. The CDR3 is 16 residues long. Germline V gives CDR1 LNHDA, CDR2 SQIVND (reference sequence). Study-wide points: A later analysis linked a missense DCLRE1C variant to TCR beta V- and J-gene trimming. A later analysis appeared to link common viral pathogens to several of the most significant clusters. A later analysis showed TCR association rates differing by HLA locus, peaking at DRB1 and lowest at HLA-C. Reports indicate that TCR beta sequences accurately predicted the HLA-A and HLA-B alleles of most subjects.

On this clone: Antigen specificity is unknown.

The specimen was PBMCs. The chain combines TRBV19 with TRBJ2-2; 7 bases align to TRBD2. The receptor comes from a man aged 18 to 30 in good health and CMV-seropositive. CDR3 nucleotide sequence: TGTGCCAGTAGTATTCGGGGGAGGGGGAACACCGGGGAGCTGTTTTTT. This sequence encodes CASSIRGRGNTGELFF. Based on the CDR3 plus reference TRBV19 and TRBJ2-2, the full variable domain is DGGITQSPKYLFRKEGQNVTLSCEQNLNHDAMYWYRQDPGQGLRLIYYSQIVNDFQKGDIAEGYSVSREKKESFPLTVTSAQKNPTAFYLCASSIRGRGNTGELFFGEGSRLTVL.